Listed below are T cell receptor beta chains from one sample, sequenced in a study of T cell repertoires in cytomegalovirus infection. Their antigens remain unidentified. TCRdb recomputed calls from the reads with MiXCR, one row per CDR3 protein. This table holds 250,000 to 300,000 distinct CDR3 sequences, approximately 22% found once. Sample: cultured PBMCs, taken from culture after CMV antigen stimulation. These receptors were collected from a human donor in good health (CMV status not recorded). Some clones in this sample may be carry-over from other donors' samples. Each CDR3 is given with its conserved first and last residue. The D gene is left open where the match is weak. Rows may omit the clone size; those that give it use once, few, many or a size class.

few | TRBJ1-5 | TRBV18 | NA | TGTGCCAGCTCACCGCCTTCGGCCGCAGATCAGCCCCAGCATTTT | CASSPPSAADQPQHF
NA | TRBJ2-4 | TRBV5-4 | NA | TGTGCCAGCAGCTTGGCAGGACGAGAAAACATTCAGTACTTC | CASSLAGRENIQYF
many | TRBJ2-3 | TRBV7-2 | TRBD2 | TGTGCCAGCAGCTTAGACCCCCGGGCGGGAGGGGGAACAGATACGCAGTATTTT | CASSLDPRAGGGTDTQYF
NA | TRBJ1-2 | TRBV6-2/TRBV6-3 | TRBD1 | TGTGCCACGCGACAGGGGATAACTAATGGCTACACCTTC | CATRQGITNGYTF
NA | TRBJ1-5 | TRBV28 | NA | TGTGCCAGCAGGGAACTAGGTAATCAGCCCCAGCATTTT | CASRELGNQPQHF
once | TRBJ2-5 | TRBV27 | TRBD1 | TGTGCCAGCAGTTTAAAATCCGGGACAGCAATCCAAGAGACCCAGTACTTC | CASSLKSGTAIQETQYF
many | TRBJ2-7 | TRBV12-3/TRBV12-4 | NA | TGTGCCAGCAGTGAGGGACGGTTTACCTACGAGCAGTACTTC | CASSEGRFTYEQYF
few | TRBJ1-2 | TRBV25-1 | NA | TGTGCCAGCAGTGAATGGGGAAATGGCTACACCTTC | CASSEWGNGYTF
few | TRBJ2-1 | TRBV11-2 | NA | TGTGCCAGCACCCCTGGGGCGGCCTACAATGAGCAGTTCTTC | CASTPGAAYNEQFF
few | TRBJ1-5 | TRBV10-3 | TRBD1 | TGTGCCATCAGCCAGGGGGCGGTTAGCAATCAGCCCCAGCATTTT | CAISQGAVSNQPQHF
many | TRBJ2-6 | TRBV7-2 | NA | TGTGCCAGCAGCCCCAGTGGAGGGCCCCGCTCTGGGGCCAACGTCCTGACTTTC | CASSPSGGPRSGANVLTF
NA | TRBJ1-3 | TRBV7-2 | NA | TGTGCCAGCAGCTTAAACCGGGGGAAAGGAGGTGGAAACACCATATATTTT | CASSLNRGKGGGNTIYF
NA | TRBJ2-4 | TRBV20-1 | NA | TGCAGTGCTAGAGAAGGTGGGGTGGCCAAAAACATTCAGTACTTC | CSAREGGVAKNIQYF
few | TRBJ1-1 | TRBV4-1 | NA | TGCGCCAGCAGCCAAGATGGCCTGAACACTGAAGCTTTCTTT | CASSQDGLNTEAFF
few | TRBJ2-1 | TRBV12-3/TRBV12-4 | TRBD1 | TGTGCCAGCAGTTTAGTTAACAGGGGGGCCTACAATGAGCAGTTCTTC | CASSLVNRGAYNEQFF
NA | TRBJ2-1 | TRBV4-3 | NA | TGCGCCAGCAGCCAAGAGGCTCCCGGGGTGGGTTTATCGAACTCCTACAATGAGCAGTTCTTC | CASSQEAPGVGLSNSYNEQFF
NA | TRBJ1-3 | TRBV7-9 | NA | TGTGCCAGCAGCTCACCCCTCCCGGAGACCTCTGGAAACACCATATATTTT | CASSSPLPETSGNTIYF
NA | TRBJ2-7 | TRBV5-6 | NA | TGTGCCAGCAGCTTCCTACCCACTCCCTACGAGCAGTACTTC | CASSFLPTPYEQYF
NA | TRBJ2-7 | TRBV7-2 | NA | TGTGCCAGCAGCTCTAACATCGAGCAGTACTTC | CASSSNIEQYF
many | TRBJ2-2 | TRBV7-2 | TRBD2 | TGTGCCAGCAGCGCTCTGGGGACTAGCGGGAGGGGGAACACCGGGGAGCTGTTTTTT | CASSALGTSGRGNTGELFF
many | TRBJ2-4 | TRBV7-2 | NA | TGTGCCAGCAGCTTAACAGGGTGGGACATTCAGTACTTC | CASSLTGWDIQYF
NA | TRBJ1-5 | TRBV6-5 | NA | TGTGCCAGCAGCAAAAAGAGGGGGAGCAATCAGCCCCAGCATTTT | CASSKKRGSNQPQHF
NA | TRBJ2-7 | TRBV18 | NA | TGTGCCAGCTCGTCCAGGGCGGCCGAATCTTACGAGCAGTACTTC | CASSSRAAESYEQYF
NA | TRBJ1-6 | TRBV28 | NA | TGTGCCATTCAAGCTGGGGTTAATTCACCCCTCCACTTT | CAIQAGVNSPLHF
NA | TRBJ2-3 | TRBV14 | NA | TGTGCCAGCAGCCAAGTTCGCGGGAACACCGGTTGGAGCTCTAACACAGATACGCAGTATTTT | CASSQVRGNTGWSSNTDTQYF
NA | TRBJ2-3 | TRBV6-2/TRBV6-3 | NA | TGTGCCAGCGAAAAGCGACACACAGATACGCAGTATTTT | CASEKRHTDTQYF
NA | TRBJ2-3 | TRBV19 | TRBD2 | TGTGCCAGTAGTGTACTAGCGGAAGGATCTACGCAGTATTTT | CASSVLAEGSTQYF
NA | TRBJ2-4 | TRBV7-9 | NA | TGTGCCAGCAGCATTACTAGCACCAAAAACAATCAGTACTTC | CASSITSTKNNQYF
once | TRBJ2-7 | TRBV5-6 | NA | TGTGCCAGCAGCTTGAGCCGGTTGGTAACCTACGAGCAGTACTTC | CASSLSRLVTYEQYF
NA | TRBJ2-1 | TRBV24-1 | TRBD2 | TGTGCCACCAGTGACCGTCGGGGGAGGGACAATGAGCAGTTCTTC | CATSDRRGRDNEQFF
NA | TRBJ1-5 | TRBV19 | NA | TGTGCCAGTAGTACCCAGACGGGAAATCAGCCCCAGCATTTT | CASSTQTGNQPQHF
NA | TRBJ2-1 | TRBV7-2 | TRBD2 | TGTGCCAGCAGCCCTTCTAGCGGGATTCCCAATGAGCAGTTCTTC | CASSPSSGIPNEQFF
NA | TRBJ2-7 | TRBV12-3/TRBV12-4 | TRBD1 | TGTGCCAACAGTTCGATTTCCGGGACAGGGGGTTGGGAGCAGTACTTC | CANSSISGTGGWEQYF
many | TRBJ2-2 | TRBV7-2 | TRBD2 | TGTGCCAGCAGCTTGGCTAGCGGGAGGGCGAGAACCGGGGAGCTGTTTTTT | CASSLASGRARTGELFF
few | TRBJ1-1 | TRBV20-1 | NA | TGCAGTGCGGGAAAAGGGGGGGGCACTGAAGCTTTCTTT | CSAGKGGGTEAFF
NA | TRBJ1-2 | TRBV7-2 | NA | TGTGCCAGCAGCACCGCAACTACAGTCCCCTATGGCTACACCTTC | CASSTATTVPYGYTF
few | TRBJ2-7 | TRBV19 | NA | TGTGCCAGTAGTATAGCGGGGAACTACGAGCAGTACTTC | CASSIAGNYEQYF
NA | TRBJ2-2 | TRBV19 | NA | TGTGCCAGTAGTATTGCCCCGAACACCGGGGAGCTGTTTTTT | CASSIAPNTGELFF
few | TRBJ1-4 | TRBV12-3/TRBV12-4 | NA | TGTGCCAGCAGTTTCTCAGGAAATGAAAAACTGTTTTTT | CASSFSGNEKLFF
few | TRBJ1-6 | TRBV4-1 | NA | TGCGCCAGCAGCCAAGATGACCCCCATAATTCACCCCTCCACTTT | CASSQDDPHNSPLHF
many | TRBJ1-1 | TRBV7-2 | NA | TGTGCCAGCAGCTTAAACAGGGTATCTGAAGCTTTCTTT | CASSLNRVSEAFF
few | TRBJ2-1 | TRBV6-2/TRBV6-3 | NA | TGTGCCAGCAGTTATCTCGGAGTAAGCAATGAGCAGTTCTTC | CASSYLGVSNEQFF
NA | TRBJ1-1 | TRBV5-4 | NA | TGTGCCAACAGGCTACAGCTCATGAACACTGAAGCTTTCTTT | CANRLQLMNTEAFF
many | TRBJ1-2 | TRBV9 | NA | TGTGCCAGCAGCGCAATCGGGGGTAACTATGGCTACACCTTC | CASSAIGGNYGYTF
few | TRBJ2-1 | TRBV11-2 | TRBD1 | TGTGCCAGCAGCTTAGGCCTGGGACAGGGGAGTGAGCAGTTCTTC | CASSLGLGQGSEQFF
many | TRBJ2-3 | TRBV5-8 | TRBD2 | TGTGCCAGCAGCTTGGGAAGCGGGAGTGGGACAGATACGCAGTATTTT | CASSLGSGSGTDTQYF
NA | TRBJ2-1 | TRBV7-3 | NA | TGTGCCAGCAGCTTTGGGGGACTCCTCAATGAGCAGTTCTTC | CASSFGGLLNEQFF
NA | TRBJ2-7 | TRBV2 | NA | TGTGCCATTTCTGGGGGCTACGAGCAGTACTTC | CAISGGYEQYF
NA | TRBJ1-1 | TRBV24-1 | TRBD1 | TGTGCCACCAGTGACCAAGGACAGGGGAGCGAAGCTTTCTTT | CATSDQGQGSEAFF
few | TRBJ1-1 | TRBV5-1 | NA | TGCGCCAGCAGCTTGATTCAGGGAAGGGGAACTGAAGCTTTCTTT | CASSLIQGRGTEAFF
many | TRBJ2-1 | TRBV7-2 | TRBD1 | TGTGCCAGCAGCTTCGGACAGGGTTTCTACAATGAGCAGTTCTTC | CASSFGQGFYNEQFF
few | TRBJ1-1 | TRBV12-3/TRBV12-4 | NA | TGTGCCAGCAGGAGGTGGGACACTGAAGCTTTCTTT | CASRRWDTEAFF
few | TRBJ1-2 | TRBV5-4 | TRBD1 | TGTGCCAGCAGCTGGGACAGGGATGGCTACACCTTC | CASSWDRDGYTF
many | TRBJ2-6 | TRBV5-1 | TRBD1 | TGCGCCAGCTCACGGGACAGCTCCTCTGGGGCCAACGTCCTGACTTTC | CASSRDSSSGANVLTF
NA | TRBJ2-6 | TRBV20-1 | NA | TGCAGTGCTAGTAGCTCTGGGGCCAACGTCCTGACTTTC | CSASSSGANVLTF